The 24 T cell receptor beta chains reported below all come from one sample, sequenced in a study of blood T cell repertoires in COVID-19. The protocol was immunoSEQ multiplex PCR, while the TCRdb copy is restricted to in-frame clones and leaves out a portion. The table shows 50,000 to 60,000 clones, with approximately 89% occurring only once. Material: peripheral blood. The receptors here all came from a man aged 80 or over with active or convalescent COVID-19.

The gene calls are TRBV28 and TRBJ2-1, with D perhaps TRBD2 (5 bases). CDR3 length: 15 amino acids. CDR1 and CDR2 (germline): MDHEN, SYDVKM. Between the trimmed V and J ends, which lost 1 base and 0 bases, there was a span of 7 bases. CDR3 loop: CASSLSGSSYNEQFF. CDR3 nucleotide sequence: TGTGCCAGCAGTTTATCGGGGAGCTCCTACAATGAGCAGTTCTTC.

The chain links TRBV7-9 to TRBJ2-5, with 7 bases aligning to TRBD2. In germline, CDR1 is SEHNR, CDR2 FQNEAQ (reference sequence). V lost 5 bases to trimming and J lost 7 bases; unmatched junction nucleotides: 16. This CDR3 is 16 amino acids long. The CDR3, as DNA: TGTGCCAGCAGCCCCTTCCTAGCGGCGGCGGGCCCGACCCAGTACTTC. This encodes CASSPFLAAAGPTQYF. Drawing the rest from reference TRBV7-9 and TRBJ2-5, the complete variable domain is DTGVSQNPRHKITKRGQNVTFRCDPISEHNRLYWYRQTLGQGPEFLTYFQNEAQLEKSRLLSDRFSAERPKGSFSTLEIQRTEQGDSAMYLCASSPFLAAAGPTQYFGPGTRLLVL.

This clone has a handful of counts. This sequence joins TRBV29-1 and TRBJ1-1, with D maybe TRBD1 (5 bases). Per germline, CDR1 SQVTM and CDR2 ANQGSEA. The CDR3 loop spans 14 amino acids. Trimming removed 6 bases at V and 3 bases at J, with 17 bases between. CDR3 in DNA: TGCAGCGTCGCTATGCCAGGGACTTACACTGAAGCTTTCTTT. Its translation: CSVAMPGTYTEAFF.

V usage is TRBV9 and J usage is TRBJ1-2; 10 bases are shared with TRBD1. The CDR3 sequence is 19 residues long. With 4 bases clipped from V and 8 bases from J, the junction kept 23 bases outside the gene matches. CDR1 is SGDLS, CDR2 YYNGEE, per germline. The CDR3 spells CASSTKKETGGREGQGYTF. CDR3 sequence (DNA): TGTGCCAGCAGCACCAAAAAGGAGACAGGGGGCCGAGAGGGGCAAGGCTACACCTTC.

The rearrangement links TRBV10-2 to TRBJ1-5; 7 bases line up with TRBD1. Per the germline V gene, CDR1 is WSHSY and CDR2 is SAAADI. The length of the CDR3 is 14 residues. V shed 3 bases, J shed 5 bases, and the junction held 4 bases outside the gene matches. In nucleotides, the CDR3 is TGCGCCAGCAGTGATTCCAGGGGGGATCAGCCCCAGCATTTT. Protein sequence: CASSDSRGDQPQHF.

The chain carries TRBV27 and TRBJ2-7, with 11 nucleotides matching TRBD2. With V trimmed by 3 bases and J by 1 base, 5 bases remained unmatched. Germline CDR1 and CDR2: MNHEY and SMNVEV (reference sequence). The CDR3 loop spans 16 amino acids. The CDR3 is CASSFGTSGTSYEQYF. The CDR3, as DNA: TGTGCCAGCAGTTTCGGGACTAGCGGAACGTCCTACGAGCAGTACTTC.

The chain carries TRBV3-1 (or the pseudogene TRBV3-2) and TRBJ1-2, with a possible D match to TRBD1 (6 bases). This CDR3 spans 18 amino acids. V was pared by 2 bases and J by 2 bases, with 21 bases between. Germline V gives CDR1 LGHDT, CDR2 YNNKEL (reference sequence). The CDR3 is CASSQKSYTGNSNYGYTF. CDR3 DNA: TGTGCCAGCAGCCAAAAATCATATACAGGGAACAGCAACTATGGCTACACCTTC.

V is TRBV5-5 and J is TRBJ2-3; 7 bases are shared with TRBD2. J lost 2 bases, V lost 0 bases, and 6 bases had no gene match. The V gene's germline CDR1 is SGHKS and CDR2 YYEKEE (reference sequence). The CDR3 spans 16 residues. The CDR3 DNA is TGTGCCAGCAGCTTGGCACCGGGGGGAGACACAGATACGCAGTATTTT. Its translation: CASSLAPGGDTDTQYF. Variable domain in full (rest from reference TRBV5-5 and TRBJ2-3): DAGVTQSPTHLIKTRGQQVTLRCSPISGHKSVSWYQQVLGQGPQFIFQYYEKEERGRGNFPDRFSARQFPNYSSELNVNALLLGDSALYLCASSLAPGGDTDTQYFGPGTRLTVL.

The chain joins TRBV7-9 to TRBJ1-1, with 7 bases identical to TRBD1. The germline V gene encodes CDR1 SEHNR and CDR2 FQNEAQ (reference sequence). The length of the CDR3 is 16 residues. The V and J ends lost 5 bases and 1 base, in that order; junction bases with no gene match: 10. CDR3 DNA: TGTGCCAGCAGCCCGCCGGGACAGCGGAGGAACACTGAAGCTTTCTTT. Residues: CASSPPGQRRNTEAFF.

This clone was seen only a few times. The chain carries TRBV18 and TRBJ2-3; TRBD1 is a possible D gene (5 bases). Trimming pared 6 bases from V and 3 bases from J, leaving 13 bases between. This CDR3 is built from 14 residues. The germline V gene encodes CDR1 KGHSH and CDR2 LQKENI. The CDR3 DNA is TGTGCCAGCTCTTACACCAGGGAAACAGATACGCAGTATTTT. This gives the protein CASSYTRETDTQYF.

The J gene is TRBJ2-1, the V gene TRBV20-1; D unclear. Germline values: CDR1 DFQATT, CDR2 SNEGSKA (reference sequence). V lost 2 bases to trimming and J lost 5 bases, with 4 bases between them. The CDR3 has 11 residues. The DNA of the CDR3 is TGCAGTGCTAGACAGGACAATGAGCAGTTCTTC. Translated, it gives CSARQDNEQFF.

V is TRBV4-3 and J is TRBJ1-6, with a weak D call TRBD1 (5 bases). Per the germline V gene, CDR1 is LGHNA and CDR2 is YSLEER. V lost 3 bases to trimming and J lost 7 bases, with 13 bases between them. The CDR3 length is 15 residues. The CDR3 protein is CASSQLGGGNSPLHF. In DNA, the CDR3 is TGCGCCAGCAGCCAGCTCGGGGGTGGCAATTCACCCCTCCACTTT.

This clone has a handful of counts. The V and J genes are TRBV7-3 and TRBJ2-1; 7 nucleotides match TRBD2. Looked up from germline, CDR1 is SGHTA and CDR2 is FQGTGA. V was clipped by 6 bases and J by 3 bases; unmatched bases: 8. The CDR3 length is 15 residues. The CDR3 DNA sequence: TGTGCCAGCAGGCTGGACTCTAGCGGCTACAATGAGCAGTTCTTC. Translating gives CASRLDSSGYNEQFF. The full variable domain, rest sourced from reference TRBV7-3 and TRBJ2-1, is GAGVSQTPSNKVTEKGKYVELRCDPISGHTALYWYRQSLGQGPEFLIYFQGTGAADDSGLPNDRFFAVRPEGSVSTLKIQRTERGDSAVYLCASRLDSSGYNEQFFGPGTRLTVL.

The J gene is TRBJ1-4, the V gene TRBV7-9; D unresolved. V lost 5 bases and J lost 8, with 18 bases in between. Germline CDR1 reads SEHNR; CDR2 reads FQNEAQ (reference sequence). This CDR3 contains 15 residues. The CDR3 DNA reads TGTGCCAGCAGCCCACCGGGTCTTAGGAGCGAAAAACTGTTTTTT. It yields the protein CASSPPGLRSEKLFF.

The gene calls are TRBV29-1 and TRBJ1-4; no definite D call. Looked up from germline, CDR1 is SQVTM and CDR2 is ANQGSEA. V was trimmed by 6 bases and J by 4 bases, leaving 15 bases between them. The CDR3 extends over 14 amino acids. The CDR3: CSVSGGRINEKLFF. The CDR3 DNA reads TGCAGCGTCTCAGGCGGGCGGATTAATGAAAAACTGTTTTTT.

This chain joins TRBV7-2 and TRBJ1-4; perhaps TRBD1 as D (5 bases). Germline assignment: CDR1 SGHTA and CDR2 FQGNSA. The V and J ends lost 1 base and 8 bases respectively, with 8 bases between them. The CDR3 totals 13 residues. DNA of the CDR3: TGTGCCAGCAGCTTAGTCCGGGGGGAAAAACTGTTTTTT. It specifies CASSLVRGEKLFF.

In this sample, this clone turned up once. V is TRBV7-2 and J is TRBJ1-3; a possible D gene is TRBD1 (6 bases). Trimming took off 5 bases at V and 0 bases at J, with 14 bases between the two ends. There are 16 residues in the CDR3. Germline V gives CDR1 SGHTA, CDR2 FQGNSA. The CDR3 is CASSPQIQGSGNTIYF. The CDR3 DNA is TGTGCCAGCAGCCCTCAGATACAGGGCTCTGGAAACACCATATATTTT.

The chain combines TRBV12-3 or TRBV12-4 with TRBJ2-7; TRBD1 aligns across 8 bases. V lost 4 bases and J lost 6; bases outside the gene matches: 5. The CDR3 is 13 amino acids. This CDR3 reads CASSYIQGVEQYF. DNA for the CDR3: TGTGCCAGCAGTTATATACAGGGGGTCGAGCAGTACTTC.

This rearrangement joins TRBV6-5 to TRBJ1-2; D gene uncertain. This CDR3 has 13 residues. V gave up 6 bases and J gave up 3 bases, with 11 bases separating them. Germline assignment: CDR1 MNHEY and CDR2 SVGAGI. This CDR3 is CASSPELYYGYTF. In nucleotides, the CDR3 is TGTGCCAGCAGCCCGGAGCTATACTATGGCTACACCTTC.

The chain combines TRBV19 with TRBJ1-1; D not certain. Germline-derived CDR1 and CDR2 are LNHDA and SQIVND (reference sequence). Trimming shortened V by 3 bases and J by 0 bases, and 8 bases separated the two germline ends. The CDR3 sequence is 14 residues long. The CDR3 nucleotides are TGTGCCAGTAGTATGGAGGGTTTGAACACTGAAGCTTTCTTT. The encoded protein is CASSMEGLNTEAFF.

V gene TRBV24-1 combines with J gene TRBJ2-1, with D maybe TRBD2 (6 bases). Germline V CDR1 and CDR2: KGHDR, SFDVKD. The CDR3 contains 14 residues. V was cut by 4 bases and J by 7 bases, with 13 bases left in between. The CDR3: CATSDPGTSNEQFF. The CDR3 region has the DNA TGTGCCACCAGTGACCCGGGGACTTCTAATGAGCAGTTCTTC.

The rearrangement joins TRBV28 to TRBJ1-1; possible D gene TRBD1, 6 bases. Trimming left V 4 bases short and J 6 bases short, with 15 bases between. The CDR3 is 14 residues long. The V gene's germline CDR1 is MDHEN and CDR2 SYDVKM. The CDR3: CASSSMDRSAEAFF. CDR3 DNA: TGTGCCAGCAGTTCAATGGACAGAAGCGCTGAAGCTTTCTTT.

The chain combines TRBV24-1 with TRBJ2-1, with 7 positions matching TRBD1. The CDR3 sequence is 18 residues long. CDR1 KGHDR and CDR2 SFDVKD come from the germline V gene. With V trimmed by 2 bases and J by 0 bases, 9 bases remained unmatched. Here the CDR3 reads CATSDWTGRSSSYNEQFF. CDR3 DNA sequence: TGTGCCACCAGTGATTGGACAGGACGGAGTAGCTCCTACAATGAGCAGTTCTTC.

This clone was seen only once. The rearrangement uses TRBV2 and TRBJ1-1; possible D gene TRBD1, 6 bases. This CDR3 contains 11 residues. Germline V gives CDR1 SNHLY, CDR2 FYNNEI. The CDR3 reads CVSGANTEAFF. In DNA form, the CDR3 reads TGTGTCTCAGGGGCGAACACTGAAGCTTTCTTT.